The rows below give T cell receptor beta chains drawn from one sample of a study of identical twins. TCRdb analysed the 5' RACE reads with MiXCR anew, one entry per CDR3 protein. The data contain just over 500,000 distinct CDR3 sequences, approximately 22% of them singletons. These data also featured in a second study, about T cells expressing NK-cell markers.

Sequenced input: CD4+ T cells sorted from blood. These receptors all stem from a woman aged 18-35 years in good health. Both conserved end residues are part of each CDR3. Each record gives: CDR3 DNA, CDR3 protein, CDR3 length, J gene, V gene, clone size, D gene. A D gene is named only where the DNA matches it firmly. Where a row states a size, it is once, few, many or the class of an expanded clone; other rows omit it.

CDR3nt: TGTGCCAGCAGTTTAAGCCTAAAACATAGCACAGATACGCAGTATTTT
CDR3aa: CASSLSLKHSTDTQYF
len: 16
j_gene: TRBJ2-3
v_gene: TRBV28
abundance: .
d_gene: .

CDR3nt: TGTGCCAGCAGCCCCATTGGGGACAGGGCCCATTCACCCCTCCACTTT
CDR3aa: CASSPIGDRAHSPLHF
len: 16
j_gene: TRBJ1-6
v_gene: TRBV7-8
abundance: .
d_gene: TRBD1

CDR3nt: TGCAGTGCCAAAAGCGGGAGCACCTACAATGAGCAGTTCTTC
CDR3aa: CSAKSGSTYNEQFF
len: 14
j_gene: TRBJ2-1
v_gene: TRBV20-1
abundance: few
d_gene: TRBD2

CDR3nt: TGTGCCAGCTCACCACAGAGGGTTGGAGAAAAACTGTTTTTT
CDR3aa: CASSPQRVGEKLFF
len: 14
j_gene: TRBJ1-4
v_gene: TRBV18
abundance: .
d_gene: .

CDR3nt: TGTGCCAGCAGTACAACCGCAGGGGGGCATGGCTACACCTTC
CDR3aa: CASSTTAGGHGYTF
len: 14
j_gene: TRBJ1-2
v_gene: TRBV12-3/TRBV12-4
abundance: few
d_gene: TRBD1

CDR3nt: TGCAGCGTTGACAGATACAACACTGAAGCTTTCTTT
CDR3aa: CSVDRYNTEAFF
len: 12
j_gene: TRBJ1-1
v_gene: TRBV29-1
abundance: many
d_gene: .

CDR3nt: TGCGCCAGCAGACCGACAGGGTACGGCACAGATACGCAGTATTTT
CDR3aa: CASRPTGYGTDTQYF
len: 15
j_gene: TRBJ2-3
v_gene: TRBV5-1
abundance: .
d_gene: TRBD1

CDR3nt: TGTGCCAGCAGCTCTACCGGGACAGGGGATAGCTACACCTTC
CDR3aa: CASSSTGTGDSYTF
len: 14
j_gene: TRBJ1-2
v_gene: TRBV9
abundance: .
d_gene: TRBD1

CDR3nt: TGCAGTGCGACCGGGACAGGGTACTACGAGCAGTACTTC
CDR3aa: CSATGTGYYEQYF
len: 13
j_gene: TRBJ2-7
v_gene: TRBV20-1
abundance: few
d_gene: TRBD1

CDR3nt: TGTGCCATCAGTGACAGCGGGAGTTACAATGAGCAGTTCTTC
CDR3aa: CAISDSGSYNEQFF
len: 14
j_gene: TRBJ2-1
v_gene: TRBV10-3
abundance: few
d_gene: TRBD2

CDR3nt: TGCAGTGCTAGCGACGGACTAGCGGGCGTCAATGAGCAGTTCTTC
CDR3aa: CSASDGLAGVNEQFF
len: 15
j_gene: TRBJ2-1
v_gene: TRBV20-1
abundance: few
d_gene: TRBD2

CDR3nt: TGTGCCAGCAGTAGCTTCAGTGGGAGGGGTAATGAAAAACTGTTTTTT
CDR3aa: CASSSFSGRGNEKLFF
len: 16
j_gene: TRBJ1-4
v_gene: TRBV6-1
abundance: .
d_gene: .

CDR3nt: TGTGCCAGCAGCCTGTGGGGTAACTATGGCTACACCTTC
CDR3aa: CASSLWGNYGYTF
len: 13
j_gene: TRBJ1-2
v_gene: TRBV25-1
abundance: .
d_gene: .

CDR3nt: TGCAGTGCTAGAGAGGGGGTTGAGGGTGGCTACACCTTC
CDR3aa: CSAREGVEGGYTF
len: 13
j_gene: TRBJ1-2
v_gene: TRBV20-1
abundance: .
d_gene: .

CDR3nt: TGTGCCAGCAGCTCCCCCCCCTCAGGGAGTGATGAAAAACTGTTTTTT
CDR3aa: CASSSPPSGSDEKLFF
len: 16
j_gene: TRBJ1-4
v_gene: TRBV5-6
abundance: many
d_gene: .

CDR3nt: TGTGCCAGCAGTTTTTACCTTGGACAGATGAGGTACGAGCAGTACTTC
CDR3aa: CASSFYLGQMRYEQYF
len: 16
j_gene: TRBJ2-7
v_gene: TRBV6-2/TRBV6-3
abundance: .
d_gene: .

CDR3nt: TGTGCCAGCAGTTCCTTCTTGGGACTTATGGGCACTGAAGCTTTCTTT
CDR3aa: CASSSFLGLMGTEAFF
len: 16
j_gene: TRBJ1-1
v_gene: TRBV7-2
abundance: .
d_gene: .

CDR3nt: TGCGCCAGCTACCGAAGGGAAACCGGGGAGCTGTTTTTT
CDR3aa: CASYRRETGELFF
len: 13
j_gene: TRBJ2-2
v_gene: TRBV5-1
abundance: few
d_gene: .

CDR3nt: TGTGCCAGTAGTACGACCTCTACGCAGTATTTT
CDR3aa: CASSTTSTQYF
len: 11
j_gene: TRBJ2-3
v_gene: TRBV19
abundance: .
d_gene: .

CDR3nt: TGCGCCAGCAGTCTTGGGACTAGCGGGGGGACAGATACGCAGTATTTT
CDR3aa: CASSLGTSGGTDTQYF
len: 16
j_gene: TRBJ2-3
v_gene: TRBV10-2
abundance: .
d_gene: TRBD2

CDR3nt: TGCAGTGCTAGAACCGGGACTAACCGAGAGGAGCAGTACTTC
CDR3aa: CSARTGTNREEQYF
len: 14
j_gene: TRBJ2-7
v_gene: TRBV20-1
abundance: few
d_gene: TRBD2

CDR3nt: TGTGCCAGCAGTTTAAGTGGGCCCTACGAGCAGTACTTC
CDR3aa: CASSLSGPYEQYF
len: 13
j_gene: TRBJ2-7
v_gene: TRBV12-3/TRBV12-4
abundance: many
d_gene: .

CDR3nt: TGTGCCAGCAGTGAAAGGAGTAGTGGCAATCAGCCCCAGCATTTT
CDR3aa: CASSERSSGNQPQHF
len: 15
j_gene: TRBJ1-5
v_gene: TRBV6-1
abundance: few
d_gene: .

CDR3nt: TGCAGCGCTGGACAGGGAATCGGTATTTACGAGCAGTACTTC
CDR3aa: CSAGQGIGIYEQYF
len: 14
j_gene: TRBJ2-7
v_gene: TRBV29-1
abundance: few
d_gene: TRBD1

CDR3nt: TGTGCCAGCAGTTTGCGGAGGGGGGGTACAGGGCAAGCTTTCTTT
CDR3aa: CASSLRRGGTGQAFF
len: 15
j_gene: TRBJ1-1
v_gene: TRBV12-3/TRBV12-4
abundance: few
d_gene: .

CDR3nt: TGTGCCAGCAGTTTTCCAGGGCTTAAGTGGAATCAGCCCCAGCATTTT
CDR3aa: CASSFPGLKWNQPQHF
len: 16
j_gene: TRBJ1-5
v_gene: TRBV12-3/TRBV12-4
abundance: few
d_gene: .

CDR3nt: TGCGCCAGCAGTCCGGGACAGGGCTCCTACAATGAGCAGTTCTTC
CDR3aa: CASSPGQGSYNEQFF
len: 15
j_gene: TRBJ2-1
v_gene: TRBV5-1
abundance: many
d_gene: TRBD1

CDR3nt: TGTGCCAGCAGCCAGATAGGCGGGAGAGAGACCCAGTACTTC
CDR3aa: CASSQIGGRETQYF
len: 14
j_gene: TRBJ2-5
v_gene: TRBV3-1
abundance: .
d_gene: TRBD2

CDR3nt: TGCAGTGCTAGTTCCGCCTACTCCGTCTCCTACGAGCAGTACTTC
CDR3aa: CSASSAYSVSYEQYF
len: 15
j_gene: TRBJ2-7
v_gene: TRBV20-1
abundance: .
d_gene: .

CDR3nt: TGCAGCGTTGAAGATAAGGGGGGCTATGTTATAAATGAGCAGTTCTTC
CDR3aa: CSVEDKGGYVINEQFF
len: 16
j_gene: TRBJ2-1
v_gene: TRBV29-1
abundance: many
d_gene: .

CDR3nt: TGTGCCAGCAGTCCCTTAGCGGGGAATGAGCAGTTCTTC
CDR3aa: CASSPLAGNEQFF
len: 13
j_gene: TRBJ2-1
v_gene: TRBV12-3/TRBV12-4
abundance: .
d_gene: TRBD2

CDR3nt: TGCAGTGCTAGTGAATCCGGGAACACCATATATTTT
CDR3aa: CSASESGNTIYF
len: 12
j_gene: TRBJ1-3
v_gene: TRBV20-1
abundance: .
d_gene: .

CDR3nt: TGTGCCAGCAGAGGAAGCTACAATGAGCAGTTCTTC
CDR3aa: CASRGSYNEQFF
len: 12
j_gene: TRBJ2-1
v_gene: TRBV2
abundance: .
d_gene: .

CDR3nt: TGCAGCGCGGGGACCAGGGGAGGTGAGCAGTTCTTC
CDR3aa: CSAGTRGGEQFF
len: 12
j_gene: TRBJ2-1
v_gene: TRBV29-1
abundance: .
d_gene: .

CDR3nt: TGTGCCAGCAGTAGGGATAGGGGCCAGCCCCAGCATTTT
CDR3aa: CASSRDRGQPQHF
len: 13
j_gene: TRBJ1-5
v_gene: TRBV6-2/TRBV6-3
abundance: .
d_gene: .

CDR3nt: TGTGCCAGCACCTCCGGGGGACTAGCGGTCTACGAGCAGTACTTC
CDR3aa: CASTSGGLAVYEQYF
len: 15
j_gene: TRBJ2-7
v_gene: TRBV7-2
abundance: .
d_gene: TRBD2

CDR3nt: TGTGCCAGCAGTTATACAGGGAACTCACCCCTCCACTTT
CDR3aa: CASSYTGNSPLHF
len: 13
j_gene: TRBJ1-6
v_gene: TRBV27
abundance: few
d_gene: .

CDR3nt: TGCAGTGCTAGAGTCGCCCGACGGTCGGACAATGAGCAGTTCTTC
CDR3aa: CSARVARRSDNEQFF
len: 15
j_gene: TRBJ2-1
v_gene: TRBV20-1
abundance: .
d_gene: .